The entry that follows covers one T cell receptor (beta chain) sequence. Its antigen is currently unknown. This sample stems from a study of vaccination effects on CD4 cells after COVID-19. Study-level results: Missing from the study were early post-infection timepoints, and its convalescent patients were few.

Assay used: immunoSEQ multiplex PCR; TCRdb lists only in-frame clones, some missing. This repertoire shows about 27,000 clones, roughly 70% found once; its top ten account for over 20%. Trimming cost V 6 bases and J 3 bases, with 14 bases left between them. This CDR3 comprises 15 residues. The germline V gene has CDR1 MDHEN and CDR2 SYDVKM. Ahead of sequencing, the ViraFEST assay grew antigen-specific CD4+ T cells using viral peptide pools. Following 10 days of culture, CD4+ T cells were isolated. None of these healthy vaccinees had been infected with SARS-CoV-2 before vaccination. The chain uses TRBV28 and TRBJ1-4; possible D gene TRBD1, 6 bases. The TCR originated in a human donor who received a COVID-19 vaccine. The sample here was CD4+ T cells from PBMCs cultured with HCoV-NL63 spike peptides, taken before COVID-19 vaccination. The CDR3 loop reads CASRQQGSANEKLFF. The CDR3 coding sequence is TGTGCCAGCAGACAACAGGGTTCGGCTAATGAAAAACTGTTTTTT.